This T cell receptor beta chain was sequenced during a study of OX40 agonist ivuxolimab in advanced cancers. The wider study: Across the patients, intravenous ivuxolimab was delivered every 2 weeks at 0.01 to 10 mg/kg. A male proportion of approximately 83% was recorded, with mean age approximately 57 years and range roughly 23 to 79. Of the participants, under 50% had some prior anti-PD-1, anti-PD-L1 or anti-CTLA-4 therapy, which was allowed. General study results and limits: CD4+ and CD8+ blood T cells expanded clonally by week 6 at 0.1 to 3.0 mg/kg.

Measured with immunoSEQ multiplex PCR; TCRdb has only the in-frame clones, and not every one. This sample has some 74,000 clones, with about 82% found just once. This clone came up once. Its antigen remains unknown. Germline assignment: CDR1 MNHEY and CDR2 SVGAGI. Trimming removed 5 bases at V and 8 bases at J, with 12 bases between. This CDR3 spans 13 amino acids. The sample in question was CD4+ or CD8+ T cells sorted from blood, obtained in a trial of the OX40 agonist ivuxolimab. The chain employs TRBV6-5 and TRBJ2-2; D might be TRBD2 (5 bases). This clonotype was sampled from an adult with an advanced solid tumor such as melanoma, head and neck, liver or kidney cancer. The CDR3 is CASSEGSWGELFF. In DNA form, the CDR3 reads TGTGCCAGCAGTGAGGGTAGCTGGGGGGAGCTGTTTTTT.